A single sample is the source of the 30 T cell receptor beta chains below, sequenced in a study of shared clonotypes between healthy human individuals. Measured with immunoSEQ multiplex PCR; TCRdb has only the in-frame clones, and not every one. The sample records roughly 2.5 million clones, over 85% being singletons. Sequences were obtained from naive CD4+ T cells sorted from blood. Subset defined: CD45RA+ positively selected. Source of these receptors: a man between 18 and 29 years old in good health.

In the case of this clone: The same CDR3 also results from other DNA sequences found in this sample. The rearrangement uses TRBV5-1 and TRBJ2-3; possible D gene TRBD1, 6 bases. The V gene's germline CDR1 is SGHRS and CDR2 YFSETQ. Trimming cost V 0 bases and J 2 bases, with 10 bases left between them. The CDR3 runs to 15 residues. CDR3: CASSLVGASTDTQYF. The CDR3 DNA sequence: TGCGCCAGCAGCTTGGTGGGGGCCTCCACAGATACGCAGTATTTT.

The chain recombines TRBV19 with TRBJ1-1; possibly TRBD1 for D (5 bases). Germline-derived CDR1 and CDR2 are LNHDA and SQIVND (reference sequence). The CDR3 covers 17 residues. Trimming stripped 5 bases from V and 2 bases from J, with 21 bases between. CDR3 sequence reads: CASSVNFPGTPNTEAFF. For the CDR3, the DNA is TGTGCCAGTAGTGTTAACTTCCCCGGGACGCCCAACACTGAAGCTTTCTTT.

This clone was picked up one time. This rearrangement joins TRBV5-1 to TRBJ2-3; 11 bases align to TRBD1. This CDR3 is built from 15 residues. CDR1 and CDR2 from the germline V gene are SGHRS and YFSETQ. V was pared by 3 bases and J by 3 bases, with 3 bases of the junction left unmatched. The CDR3 protein is CASSWDRGSTDTQYF. CDR3 nucleotide sequence: TGCGCCAGCAGCTGGGACAGGGGGAGTACAGATACGCAGTATTTT.

In this sample, this clone turned up once. The rearrangement joins TRBV5-6 to TRBJ2-2; TRBD2 matches 16 bases. The CDR3 has 16 residues. Germline loops: CDR1 SGHDT, CDR2 YYEEEE. Germline trimming cut 4 bases from V and 5 bases from J; bases unmatched to any gene: 2. The DNA of the CDR3 is TGTGCCAGCAGCACGGGACTAGCGGGGGGGACCGGGGAGCTGTTTTTT. It specifies CASSTGLAGGTGELFF.

The chain carries TRBV30 and TRBJ2-7; D uncertain. The V and J ends lost 2 bases and 0 bases respectively, with 5 bases between them. CDR1 and CDR2 from the germline V gene are GTSNPN and SVGIG (reference sequence). There are 12 residues in the CDR3. CDR3 sequence reads: CAWSFGSYEQYF. CDR3 coding DNA: TGTGCCTGGAGTTTTGGCTCCTACGAGCAGTACTTC. The full variable domain, completed using reference TRBV30 and TRBJ2-7, is SQTIHQWPATLVQPVGSPLSLECTVEGTSNPNLYWYRQAAGRGLQLLFYSVGIGQISSEVPQNLSASRPQDRQFILSSKKLLLSDSGFYLCAWSFGSYEQYFGPGTRLTVT.

This clone was counted once. Other DNA sequences of this sample code for an identical CDR3. V and J are TRBV27 and TRBJ2-7; maybe TRBD1 (6 bases). The length of the CDR3 is 14 residues. The V and J ends lost 4 bases and 0 bases respectively, with 10 bases between them. Looked up from germline, CDR1 is MNHEY and CDR2 is SMNVEV (reference sequence). The CDR3 region is CASSSTGSSYEQYF. DNA of the CDR3: TGTGCCAGCAGTTCAACAGGGAGCTCCTACGAGCAGTACTTC.

This chain joins TRBV18 and TRBJ2-7; 7 nucleotides agree with TRBD2. J gave up 5 bases and V 2 bases, and 3 bases lay outside the gene matches. The CDR3 contains 13 residues. Looked up from germline, CDR1 is KGHSH and CDR2 is LQKENI. In DNA, the CDR3 is TGTGCCAGCTCACCATCTCGGGGGGACGAGCAGTACTTC. As protein: CASSPSRGDEQYF.

Remarks on this clone: The identical CDR3 is also encoded by other nucleotide sequences in the sample. The chain uses TRBV5-1 and TRBJ2-3, with D perhaps assigned TRBD1 or TRBD2 (5 bases each). Germline V gene data show CDR1 as SGHRS and CDR2 as YFSETQ. The V end lost 4 bases, the J end lost 0 bases, and 9 bases lay between the germline ends. The CDR3 has 14 amino acids. The CDR3 sequence: CASSPGLSTDTQYF. As DNA, the CDR3 is TGCGCCAGCAGCCCGGGGCTAAGCACAGATACGCAGTATTTT.

The chain couples TRBV5-6 to TRBJ2-7; D is uncertain. Trimming removed 1 base at V and 2 bases at J, with 7 bases between. The germline V gene encodes CDR1 SGHDT and CDR2 YYEEEE. There are 13 residues in the CDR3. CDR3 sequence reads: CASSLIGAYEQYF. DNA for the CDR3: TGTGCCAGCAGCTTGATTGGTGCCTACGAGCAGTACTTC. Full variable domain (remainder filled in from reference TRBV5-6 and TRBJ2-7): DAGVTQSPTHLIKTRGQQVTLRCSPKSGHDTVSWYQQALGQGPQFIFQYYEEEERQRGNFPDRFSGHQFPNYSSELNVNALLLGDSALYLCASSLIGAYEQYFGPGTRLTVT.

V usage is TRBV7-2 and J usage is TRBJ2-7; D unresolved. The CDR3 contains 13 residues. With 5 bases removed from V and 0 bases from J, the gap between germline ends came to 8 bases. Per the germline V gene, CDR1 is SGHTA and CDR2 is FQGNSA. DNA of the CDR3: TGTGCCAGCAGCACCTACAGCTCCTACGAGCAGTACTTC. It translates to CASSTYSSYEQYF.

The V and J genes are TRBV7-6 and TRBJ2-3; D perhaps matches TRBD2 (5 bases). V dropped 2 bases and J dropped 1 base, with 16 bases sitting between them. Germline V gene data show CDR1 as SGHVS and CDR2 as FNYEAQ. This CDR3 has 17 residues. CDR3: CASSLYGISYGTDTQYF. The CDR3 DNA follows: TGTGCCAGCAGCTTATACGGGATATCGTATGGCACAGATACGCAGTATTTT.

The sample holds one count of this clone. The genes are TRBV13 and TRBJ1-1; 7 bases fit TRBD1. This CDR3 has 18 residues. V was pared by 5 bases and J by 4 bases, with 19 bases of the junction left unmatched. Germline V lookup: CDR1 PRHDT, CDR2 FYEKMQ (reference sequence). The CDR3 spells CASSGSLTGFGGSTEAFF. In nucleotides, the CDR3 is TGTGCCAGCAGCGGGAGTCTGACAGGGTTCGGTGGGAGCACTGAAGCTTTCTTT.

The V and J genes are TRBV30 and TRBJ2-6; D is undetermined. The CDR3 runs to 17 residues. Deletions cut 2 bases from V and 4 bases from J, with 18 bases between. Looked up from germline, CDR1 is GTSNPN and CDR2 is SVGIG (reference sequence). CDR3 loop: CAWSSGRTSAGANVLTF. The CDR3 DNA reads as TGTGCCTGGAGTTCCGGCCGAACTTCCGCCGGGGCCAACGTCCTGACTTTC.

The genes are TRBV5-1 and TRBJ1-2; D unresolved. Deletions cut 4 bases from V and 5 bases from J, with 15 bases between. The CDR3 totals 14 residues. Germline assignment: CDR1 SGHRS and CDR2 YFSETQ. CDR3 in DNA: TGCGCCAGCAGCCCGATGGGAGGTTGGTATGGCTACACCTTC. The encoded protein is CASSPMGGWYGYTF.

The chain couples TRBV7-6 to TRBJ2-7; D uncertain. Germline loops: CDR1 SGHVS, CDR2 FNYEAQ. This CDR3 is built from 13 residues. Trimming stripped 1 base from V and 6 bases from J, with 10 bases between. CDR3 sequence: CASSLVRQAEQYF. The CDR3 DNA follows: TGTGCCAGCAGCTTAGTTCGGCAAGCCGAGCAGTACTTC.

The V call is TRBV10-2, the J call TRBJ2-5, with 7 nucleotides matching TRBD2. The CDR3 is made up of 12 amino acids. Germline V CDR1 and CDR2: WSHSY, SAAADI. The V gene end was trimmed by 9 bases and the J gene end by 4 bases; junction bases not matched to a gene: 5. The DNA for the CDR3 is TGCGCCAGTGGACTAGTCAGAGAGACCCAGTACTTC. Translated, it gives CASGLVRETQYF.

The rearrangement links TRBV5-1 to TRBJ2-2; TRBD2 matches at 10 bases. The trim removed 4 bases at V and 1 base at J, leaving 16 bases unmatched. The germline V gene has CDR1 SGHRS and CDR2 YFSETQ. The CDR3 contains 20 residues. The CDR3 here is CASSGPRVAGGQLNTGELFF. CDR3 nucleotides: TGCGCCAGCAGCGGCCCAAGGGTAGCGGGGGGCCAATTGAACACCGGGGAGCTGTTTTTT.

CDR3 bases: TGTGCCTGGAGTTTGCAACTAGCGGGAGGGCCGGGCGAGCAGTACTTC. Protein sequence: CAWSLQLAGGPGEQYF. The chain uses TRBV30 and TRBJ2-7; 13 bases fit TRBD2. With 2 bases clipped from V and 6 bases from J, the junction kept 10 bases outside the gene matches. This CDR3 contains 16 residues. Germline CDR1 and CDR2: GTSNPN and SVGIG (reference sequence).

The V call is TRBV28, the J call TRBJ2-7; 10 nucleotides agree with TRBD2. Trimming at V came to 5 bases and at J to 2 bases, leaving 3 bases not matched to a gene. Germline lookup yields CDR1 MDHEN and CDR2 SYDVKM. This CDR3 has 14 amino acids. The CDR3 spells CASSVSGGTYEQYF. In nucleotides, the CDR3 is TGTGCCAGCAGTGTTAGCGGGGGGACCTACGAGCAGTACTTC.

Regarding this clone: The same CDR3 arises from other DNA sequences in this sample as well. This chain connects TRBV18 to TRBJ2-7; TRBD2 matches at 7 bases. Trimming removed 3 bases from V and 2 bases from J; junction bases left unmatched: 4. This CDR3 is built from 14 residues. Per the germline V gene, CDR1 is KGHSH and CDR2 is LQKENI. The CDR3 DNA reads TGTGCCAGCTCACCGGGCGGGGGTCCCTACGAGCAGTACTTC. This codes for CASSPGGGPYEQYF.

The gene calls are TRBV6-1 and TRBJ1-3; D not certain. V was trimmed by 6 bases and J by 2 bases, leaving 14 bases between them. Per germline, CDR1 MNHNS and CDR2 SASEGT. The CDR3 sequence is 15 residues long. CDR3 sequence reads: CASRSNPFTGNTIYF. The DNA for the CDR3 is TGTGCCAGCAGATCCAACCCGTTCACTGGAAACACCATATATTTT.

The rearrangement joins TRBV5-6 to TRBJ1-2; tentative D call: TRBD1 (6 bases). Trimming shortened V by 4 bases and J by 12 bases, and 22 bases separated the two germline ends. The CDR3 consists of 14 residues. Germline CDR1 and CDR2: SGHDT and YYEEEE. The CDR3 sequence is CASSRGTSSSSHTF. CDR3 DNA sequence: TGTGCCAGCAGCCGGGGGACATCGAGTAGTTCCCACACCTTC. Using reference TRBV5-6 and TRBJ1-2 for the parts outside the CDR3, the full variable domain is DAGVTQSPTHLIKTRGQQVTLRCSPKSGHDTVSWYQQALGQGPQFIFQYYEEEERQRGNFPDRFSGHQFPNYSSELNVNALLLGDSALYLCASSRGTSSSSHTFGSGTRLTVV.

The chain is built from TRBV18 and TRBJ1-5; possibly TRBD1 for D (5 bases). Trimming pared 0 bases from V and 9 bases from J, leaving 15 bases between. The CDR3 runs 15 residues. Germline loops: CDR1 KGHSH, CDR2 LQKENI. The CDR3, as DNA: TGTGCCAGCTCACCACCGGACGGGGGAAGTGTGCCCCAGCATTTT. It translates to CASSPPDGGSVPQHF.

This chain connects TRBV27 to TRBJ2-1; tentative D call: TRBD2 (6 bases). V gave up 5 bases and J gave up 4 bases, with 18 bases separating them. CDR1 and CDR2 from the germline V gene are MNHEY and SMNVEV (reference sequence). This CDR3 has 16 amino acids. The CDR3 region has the DNA TGTGCCAGCAGTCCGTCCGGAGGGCCAAGGTACAATGAGCAGTTCTTC. Its translation: CASSPSGGPRYNEQFF.

On this clone itself: Additional DNA sequences in this sample encode the identical CDR3. The gene calls are TRBV2 and TRBJ2-3, with 9 nucleotides matching TRBD2. J was trimmed by 6 bases and V by 4 bases; bases with no gene match: 5. The CDR3 sequence is 14 residues long. Germline assignment: CDR1 SNHLY and CDR2 FYNNEI. As DNA, the CDR3 is TGTGCCAGCAGTGGGCGCGGGGGGGCGGATACGCAGTATTTT. Encoded protein: CASSGRGGADTQYF. The full variable domain, its missing parts supplied by reference TRBV2 and TRBJ2-3, is EPEVTQTPSHQVTQMGQEVILRCVPISNHLYFYWYRQILGQKVEFLVSFYNNEISEKSEIFDDQFSVERPDGSNFTLKIRSTKLEDSAMYFCASSGRGGADTQYFGPGTRLTVL.

The rearrangement uses TRBV28 and TRBJ1-2, with a possible D match to TRBD1 (5 bases). CDR3 length equals 14 residues. The germline V and J ends were trimmed by 4 bases and 4 bases, with 13 bases remaining between them. The germline CDR1 and CDR2 sequences are MDHEN and SYDVKM. The CDR3, as DNA: TGTGCCAGCAGTTCAGCGCAGGGACCCTATGGCTACACCTTC. Its translation is CASSSAQGPYGYTF.

Concerning this clone itself: Other DNA sequences in this sample translate to the same CDR3. V is TRBV2 and J is TRBJ1-1; TRBD1 might be the D (5 bases). This CDR3 is 14 amino acids long. The V gene lost 4 bases and the J gene lost 0 bases, with 9 bases spanning the gap. Germline assignment: CDR1 SNHLY and CDR2 FYNNEI. In DNA, the CDR3 is TGTGCCAGCAGTGGGCAGGGCCTGAACACTGAAGCTTTCTTT. It codes for CASSGQGLNTEAFF.

This chain connects TRBV30 to TRBJ2-5; possibly TRBD2 for D (6 bases). Germline V gene lookup returns CDR1 GTSNPN and CDR2 SVGIG (reference sequence). Trimming left V 4 bases short and J 4 bases short, with 10 bases between. There are 12 residues in the CDR3. For the CDR3, the DNA is TGTGCCTGGAATGCGGGATTAGAGACCCAGTACTTC. Protein sequence: CAWNAGLETQYF.

Comment on this clone: The sample has other DNA sequences that encode this CDR3 too. The V and J genes are TRBV5-1 and TRBJ2-1; possibly TRBD1 or TRBD2 for D (5 bases each). Trimming shortened V by 0 bases and J by 4 bases, and 11 bases separated the two germline ends. The CDR3 runs 15 residues. The germline V gene has CDR1 SGHRS and CDR2 YFSETQ. CDR3 sequence: CASSLDGTSYNEQFF. Here the CDR3 DNA reads TGCGCCAGCAGCTTGGACGGGACCTCTTACAATGAGCAGTTCTTC.

The CDR3 DNA is TGTGCCAGCAGCTTAGCCTCGTCAGGGGCTGGTGAAAAACTGTTTTTT. Translation gives CASSLASSGAGEKLFF. The J gene is TRBJ1-4, the V gene TRBV7-9, with D perhaps TRBD1 (6 bases). The CDR3 loop spans 16 amino acids. Deletions cut 0 bases from V and 7 bases from J, with 15 bases between. CDR1 is SEHNR and CDR2 is FQNEAQ in the germline V gene (reference sequence).